This record looks at one TCR beta chain sequence and its context. What it binds is not known. The PCR employed 60 Vbeta primers together with 13 Jbeta primers. The assay was immunoSEQ multiplex PCR, and TCRdb's table has in-frame clones only and misses some. The data contain 150,000 to 200,000 clones, approximately 84% of them singletons. The V end was cut by 1 base, the J end by 10 bases, with 25 bases between. This CDR3 has 16 residues. Germline values: CDR1 SQVTM, CDR2 ANQGSEA. The data were obtained in a study of cytomegalovirus exposure and HLA in healthy donors. Study-level results: Association of 16,951 TCR beta sequences with HLA alleles was found at 0.05 false discovery rate in a later analysis. The study listed roughly 160 cytomegalovirus-associated TCR beta chains.

Sequencing used PBMCs. The chain joins TRBV29-1 to TRBJ1-1; D ambiguous. The clonotype originates from a boy between 10 and 17 years old in good health and CMV-seronegative. CDR3 residues: CSVEGTLVGRNRGAFF. For the CDR3, the DNA is TGCAGCGTTGAAGGTACCCTGGTGGGCCGTAATCGGGGAGCTTTCTTT.